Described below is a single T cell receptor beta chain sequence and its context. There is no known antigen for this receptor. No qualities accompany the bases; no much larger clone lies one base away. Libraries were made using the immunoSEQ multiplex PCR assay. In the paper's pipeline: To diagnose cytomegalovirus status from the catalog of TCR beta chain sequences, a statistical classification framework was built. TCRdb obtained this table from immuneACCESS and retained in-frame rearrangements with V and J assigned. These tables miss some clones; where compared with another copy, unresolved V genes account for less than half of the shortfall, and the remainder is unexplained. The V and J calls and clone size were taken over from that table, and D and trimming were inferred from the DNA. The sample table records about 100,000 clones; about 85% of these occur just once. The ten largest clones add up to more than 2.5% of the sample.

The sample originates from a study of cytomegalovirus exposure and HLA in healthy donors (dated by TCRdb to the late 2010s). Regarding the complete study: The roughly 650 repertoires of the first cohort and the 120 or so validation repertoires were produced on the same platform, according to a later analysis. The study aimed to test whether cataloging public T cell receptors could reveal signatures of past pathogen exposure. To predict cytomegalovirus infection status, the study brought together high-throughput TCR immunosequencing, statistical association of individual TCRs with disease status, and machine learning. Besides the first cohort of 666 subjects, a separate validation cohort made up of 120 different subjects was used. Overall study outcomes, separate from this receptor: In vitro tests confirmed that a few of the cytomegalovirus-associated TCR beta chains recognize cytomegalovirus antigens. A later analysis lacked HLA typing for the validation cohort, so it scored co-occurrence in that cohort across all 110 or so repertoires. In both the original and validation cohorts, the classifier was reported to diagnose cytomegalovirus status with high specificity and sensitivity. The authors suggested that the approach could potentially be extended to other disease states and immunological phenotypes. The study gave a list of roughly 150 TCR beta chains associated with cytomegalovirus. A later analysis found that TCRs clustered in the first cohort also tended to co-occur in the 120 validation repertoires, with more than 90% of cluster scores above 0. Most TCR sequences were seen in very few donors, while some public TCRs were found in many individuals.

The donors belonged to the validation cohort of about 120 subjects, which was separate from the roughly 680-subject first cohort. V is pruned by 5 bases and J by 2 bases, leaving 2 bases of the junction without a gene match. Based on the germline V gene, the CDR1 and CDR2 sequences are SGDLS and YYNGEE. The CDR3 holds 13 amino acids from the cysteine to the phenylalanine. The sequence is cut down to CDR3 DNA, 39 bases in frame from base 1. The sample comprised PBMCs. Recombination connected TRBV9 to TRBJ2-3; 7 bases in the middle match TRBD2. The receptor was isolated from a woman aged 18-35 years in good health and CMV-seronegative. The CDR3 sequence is CASRRDYTDTQYF. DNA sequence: TGTGCCAGCAGGCGGGACTACACAGATACGCAGTATTTT.